These 23 T cell receptor beta chains were all obtained from the same sample, sequenced in a study of blood T cell repertoires in COVID-19. TCRdb's table, derived via immunoSEQ multiplex PCR, lists solely in-frame clones and lacks some. The top ten hold about 0.78% of the sample, which has under 450,000 clones, roughly nine tenths seen once. Specimen: PBMCs or T cells enriched from blood (not recorded which). The receptor set was obtained from a woman between 35 and 50 years old who had been exposed to COVID-19.

The chain employs TRBV30 and TRBJ1-1; D is undetermined. Germline V lookup: CDR1 GTSNPN, CDR2 SVGIG (reference sequence). The CDR3 runs to 13 residues. The ends were cut back, 3 bases at V and 0 bases at J, with 8 bases in the middle. The CDR3 region is CAWRELLNTEAFF. The DNA of the CDR3 is TGTGCCTGGAGAGAGTTATTGAACACTGAAGCTTTCTTT.

The chain uses TRBV7-9 and TRBJ2-1; D call uncertain. The CDR3 consists of 14 residues. Germline V gives CDR1 SEHNR, CDR2 FQNEAQ (reference sequence). V lost 6 bases and J 9 bases, leaving 18 bases between the germline ends. Here the CDR3 reads CASSTTIVVGEQFF. CDR3 nucleotides: TGTGCCAGCAGTACTACGATAGTGGTCGGTGAGCAGTTCTTC.

The gene calls are TRBV2 and TRBJ2-7, with D possibly being TRBD1 (6 bases). The germline V gene encodes CDR1 SNHLY and CDR2 FYNNEI. V lost 1 base and J 3 bases, leaving 13 bases between the germline ends. This CDR3 is 15 amino acids long. The CDR3 reads CASSEETGLFYEQYF. The DNA for the CDR3 is TGTGCCAGCAGTGAAGAAACAGGGCTGTTCTACGAGCAGTACTTC.

The rearrangement uses TRBV19 and TRBJ1-1; maybe TRBD1 (5 bases). The V gene's germline CDR1 is LNHDA and CDR2 SQIVND (reference sequence). Trimming cost V 6 bases and J 5 bases, with 16 bases left between them. The CDR3 covers 14 residues. The CDR3 spells CASRRLGLETEAFF. CDR3 DNA: TGTGCCAGTAGAAGGCTGGGGCTGGAGACTGAAGCTTTCTTT.

The chain combines TRBV5-1 with TRBJ2-1, with TRBD2 matching 12 bases. Germline loops: CDR1 SGHRS, CDR2 YFSETQ. This CDR3 is built from 14 residues. J lost 6 bases, V lost 6 bases, and 4 bases had no gene match. CDR3 DNA: TGCGCCAGCACTCTAGCGGGGGGGCTCAATGAGCAGTTCTTC. This gives the protein CASTLAGGLNEQFF.

This sequence joins TRBV5-1 and TRBJ2-3; possible D gene TRBD2, 5 bases. Germline CDR1 is SGHRS and CDR2 is YFSETQ. Trimming stripped 5 bases from V and 6 bases from J, with 7 bases between. This CDR3 has 11 residues. CDR3: CASSERDTQYF. As DNA, the CDR3 is TGCGCCAGCAGTGAGCGGGATACGCAGTATTTT.

This chain joins TRBV19 and TRBJ1-5; D is unclear. Between the trimmed V and J ends, which lost 2 bases and 11 bases, there was a span of 13 bases. Germline CDR1 LNHDA, CDR2 SQIVND (reference sequence). The CDR3 length is 13 residues. CDR3 residues: CASSIRTRGAQHF. CDR3 coding DNA: TGTGCCAGTAGTATACGGACTCGCGGGGCCCAGCATTTT.

The chain employs TRBV5-6 and TRBJ1-2; D remains unclear. The V gene's germline CDR1 is SGHDT and CDR2 YYEEEE. The CDR3 runs 14 residues. V shed 2 bases and J shed 6 bases, with 14 bases lying between them. CDR3 coding DNA: TGTGCCAGCAGCTTCCAGGACCAGAGGGATGGCTACACCTTC. Protein product: CASSFQDQRDGYTF.

The V call is TRBV10-3, the J call TRBJ2-3; 10 bases fit TRBD2. Germline CDR1 is ENHRY and CDR2 is SYGVKD. This CDR3 spans 14 amino acids. V dropped 5 bases and J dropped 6; count of bases not matched to a gene: 5. CDR3 sequence (DNA): TGTGCCATCAGTCTTAGCGGGGGGTCGGATACGCAGTATTTT. Residues: CAISLSGGSDTQYF.

The chain is built from TRBV6-5 and TRBJ2-3; D might be TRBD2 (6 bases). The germline V gene encodes CDR1 MNHEY and CDR2 SVGAGI. The CDR3 extends over 14 amino acids. V was clipped by 3 bases and J by 2 bases, with 9 bases between them. CDR3 amino acids: CASSYSGDTDTQYF. Here the CDR3 DNA reads TGTGCCAGCAGTTATAGCGGTGACACAGATACGCAGTATTTT.

The chain recombines TRBV18 with TRBJ2-2, with TRBD2 identical over 8 bases. This CDR3 is built from 14 residues. Germline-derived CDR1 and CDR2 are KGHSH and LQKENI. Trimming took 5 bases from V and 7 from J; bases not matched to a gene: 6. CDR3 nucleotide sequence: TGTGCCAGCTCAGATCGAAGCGGGAGCGGGGAGCTGTTTTTT. Its protein is CASSDRSGSGELFF.

This clone has only one observation. The chain carries TRBV18 and TRBJ2-1; 12 bases are shared with TRBD2. Germline loops: CDR1 KGHSH, CDR2 LQKENI. V trimming: 3 bases; J trimming: 6 bases; junction bases outside the gene matches: 6. This CDR3 has 16 residues. The CDR3 region is CASSPRLAGAPNEQFF. In nucleotides, the CDR3 is TGTGCCAGCTCACCTCGACTAGCGGGAGCACCCAATGAGCAGTTCTTC.

This chain links TRBV5-1 with TRBJ2-5; D possibly corresponds to TRBD1 (6 bases). Germline CDR1 and CDR2: SGHRS and YFSETQ. The CDR3 is made up of 16 amino acids. V dropped 0 bases and J dropped 1 base, with 13 bases sitting between them. The CDR3 DNA reads as TGCGCCAGCAGCTTGGCCTCGGCACAGGGCCAAGAGACCCAGTACTTC. Its protein product is CASSLASAQGQETQYF.

The V call is TRBV15, the J call TRBJ2-1; 9 bases fit TRBD1. The CDR3 is 15 amino acids. The V gene's germline CDR1 is LNHNV and CDR2 YYDKDF (reference sequence). V lost 1 base and J lost 5; bases outside the gene matches: 3. CDR3: CATSRVDRGHNEQFF. CDR3 nucleotides: TGTGCCACCAGCAGAGTGGACAGGGGACACAATGAGCAGTTCTTC. The whole variable domain, filled in from reference TRBV15 and TRBJ2-1, reads DAMVIQNPRYQVTQFGKPVTLSCSQTLNHNVMYWYQQKSSQAPKLLFHYYDKDFNNEADTPDNFQSRRPNTSFCFLDIRSPGLGDTAMYLCATSRVDRGHNEQFFGPGTRLTVL.

The gene calls are TRBV7-2 and TRBJ1-5; 9 bases map to TRBD1. Germline V gives CDR1 SGHTA, CDR2 FQGNSA. Trimming removed 5 bases from V and 3 bases from J; junction bases left unmatched: 5. This CDR3 is 15 amino acids long. The CDR3 protein is CASSGTGIPNQPQHF. As DNA, the CDR3 is TGTGCCAGCAGCGGGACAGGGATCCCCAATCAGCCCCAGCATTTT.

The chain carries TRBV21-1 and TRBJ2-5; the table's D gene call, TRBD2, was not cross checked with the DNA. TRBV21-1 is marked as a pseudogene. The CDR3 spans 15 residues. The CDR3: CASSKRTGAGETQYF. The CDR3, as DNA: TGTGCCAGCAGCAAAAGAACGGGAGCGGGGGAGACCCAGTACTTC.

The J gene is TRBJ2-3, the V gene TRBV27, with D possibly being TRBD2 (7 bases). The CDR3 is 16 amino acids. Germline V gene data show CDR1 as MNHEY and CDR2 as SMNVEV (reference sequence). V lost 8 bases, J lost 10 bases, and 28 bases lay in between. CDR3 in DNA: TGTGCCAGCGGCCTTAGCGGCGCGGGAGAGGGGGTCCCGCAGTATTTT. Protein: CASGLSGAGEGVPQYF.

The genes are TRBV7-6 and TRBJ2-5; TRBD2 matches 15 bases. CDR3 size: 17 residues. Germline CDR1 SGHVS, CDR2 FNYEAQ. After removal of 1 base from V and 5 bases from J, the junction contained 5 bases not matched to a gene. The CDR3 nucleotides read TGTGCCAGCAGCTTAGGGACTAGCGGGGGGGCCTTGGAGACCCAGTACTTC. This translates into CASSLGTSGGALETQYF.

This clone is a singleton in its sample. The genes are TRBV19 and TRBJ1-1, with D unresolved. The CDR3 consists of 12 residues. Germline-derived CDR1 and CDR2 are LNHDA and SQIVND (reference sequence). The ends were cut back, 2 bases at V and 5 bases at J, with 6 bases in the middle. Here the CDR3 reads CASSISVTEAFF. DNA for the CDR3: TGTGCCAGTAGTATATCCGTTACTGAAGCTTTCTTT.

The chain combines TRBV21-1 with TRBJ1-5; TRBD1, the table's D call, lacks a check against the DNA. TRBV21-1 is recorded as a pseudogene. This CDR3 region has 15 residues. The CDR3 is CASSMTGTRGQPQHF. The CDR3 DNA reads as TGTGCCAGCAGCATGACAGGGACGAGGGGCCAGCCCCAGCATTTT.

The V and J genes are TRBV7-9 and TRBJ1-1, with TRBD1 identical over 8 bases. The CDR3 length is 14 residues. The V segment lost 4 bases and the J segment 3 bases; nucleotides outside the gene matches: 4. Germline V CDR1 and CDR2: SEHNR, FQNEAQ (reference sequence). This chain's CDR3 is CASSWTGKDTEAFF. DNA of the CDR3: TGTGCCAGCAGCTGGACAGGGAAGGACACTGAAGCTTTCTTT.

The chain has TRBV11-3 and TRBJ2-6; 9 nucleotides line up with TRBD1. The CDR3 is 15 residues long. The germline V gene has CDR1 SGHNT and CDR2 YENEEA. Germline trimming cut 5 bases from V and 8 bases from J; bases unmatched to any gene: 7. The CDR3 coding sequence is TGTGCCAGCAGCCCCGGTGGACAGGGGTCCAACGTCCTGACTTTC. Translation: CASSPGGQGSNVLTF.

The genes are TRBV25-1 and TRBJ1-5; D is ambiguous. This CDR3 is built from 12 residues. Germline V CDR1 and CDR2: MGHDK, SYGVNS. V shed 3 bases and J shed 6 bases, with 6 bases lying between them. The CDR3 here is CASSDGGQPQHF. The CDR3 nucleotides read TGTGCCAGCAGTGATGGAGGTCAGCCCCAGCATTTT.